A single sample is the source of the 7 T cell receptor beta chains below, sequenced in a study of cytomegalovirus exposure and HLA in healthy donors. With 60 Vbeta and 13 Jbeta primers, the PCR was carried out. TCRdb's copy holds only in-frame clones and misses some; the assay was immunoSEQ multiplex PCR. This sample yields about 130,000 clones, of which over 50% are seen a single time; around 1.6% belongs to the top ten. The sample consisted of PBMCs. The receptors here all came from a human donor in good health.

The CDR3 DNA follows: TGTGCCAGCAGCCCCGGGACAGGTGGGCAAGAGACCCAGTACTTC. Its protein product is CASSPGTGGQETQYF. The chain employs TRBV11-2 and TRBJ2-5, with 8 bases lining up with TRBD1. CDR1 is SGHAT and CDR2 is FQNNGV in the germline V gene. This CDR3 has 15 amino acids. The V segment lost 5 bases and the J segment 2 bases; nucleotides outside the gene matches: 7. Full variable domain (missing parts from reference TRBV11-2 and TRBJ2-5): EAGVAQSPRYKIIEKRQSVAFWCNPISGHATLYWYQQILGQGPKLLIQFQNNGVVDDSQLPKDRFSAERLKGVDSTLKIQPAKLEDSAVYLCASSPGTGGQETQYFGPGTRLLVL.

This clone has more than one count but fewer than ten. The V gene is TRBV9, the J gene TRBJ2-5; perhaps TRBD1 as D (5 bases). Per the germline V gene, CDR1 is SGDLS and CDR2 is YYNGEE. This CDR3 region has 14 residues. Trimming pared 4 bases from V and 7 bases from J, leaving 17 bases between. CDR3 nucleotides: TGTGCCAGCAGCAGCGTAAGCTTAACAGGGACCCAGTACTTC. Translation: CASSSVSLTGTQYF.

The J gene is TRBJ2-1, the V gene TRBV25-1; 10 bases are a match to TRBD2. V trimming: 2 bases; J trimming: 6 bases; junction bases outside the gene matches: 4. CDR1 is MGHDK and CDR2 is SYGVNS in the germline V gene. The CDR3 contains 15 residues. The CDR3 here is CASSERGLATNEQFF. The CDR3 DNA reads as TGTGCCAGCAGTGAACGGGGACTAGCGACCAATGAGCAGTTCTTC.

As to this clone: This same CDR3 is encoded by further DNA sequences in the sample. This chain joins TRBV27 and TRBJ2-7, with a tentative D call TRBD1 (6 bases). Trimming removed 5 bases from V and 4 bases from J, with 9 bases in between. The CDR3 length is 12 residues. CDR1 and CDR2 (germline): MNHEY, SMNVEV (reference sequence). The CDR3 spells CASSPQGYEQYF. CDR3 sequence (DNA): TGTGCCAGCAGTCCACAGGGATACGAGCAGTACTTC.

The genes are TRBV2 and TRBJ1-4; the match to TRBD1 covers 7 bases. V dropped 6 bases and J dropped 4; count of bases not matched to a gene: 8. Germline V gene data show CDR1 as SNHLY and CDR2 as FYNNEI. The CDR3 consists of 15 residues. The CDR3: CASRPDRVNNEKLFF. The CDR3 DNA reads TGTGCCAGCAGACCTGACAGGGTTAATAATGAAAAACTGTTTTTT.

V and J are TRBV28 and TRBJ2-1; TRBD2 matches 7 bases. The V segment lost 5 bases and the J segment 5 bases; nucleotides outside the gene matches: 12. The CDR3 sequence is 16 residues long. The V gene's germline CDR1 is MDHEN and CDR2 SYDVKM. The CDR3 DNA follows: TGTGCCAGCAGTCCCTCCCCCGGACTAGGGGACAATGAGCAGTTCTTC. Translation gives CASSPSPGLGDNEQFF.

V is TRBV7-6 and J is TRBJ2-3; no clear D gene. V dropped 5 bases and J dropped 11 bases, with 14 bases sitting between them. The germline V gene encodes CDR1 SGHVS and CDR2 FNYEAQ. The CDR3 covers 12 residues. CDR3 sequence reads: CASSPASDLQYF. Written as DNA, the CDR3 is TGTGCCAGCAGCCCCGCTAGTGACTTGCAGTATTTT.